The T cell receptor beta chain under discussion was sequenced for a study of cytomegalovirus exposure and HLA in healthy donors. As for this clone: As yet, its antigen is unknown.

V was pared by 8 bases and J by 0 bases, with 11 bases between. Germline V gives CDR1 MDHEN, CDR2 SYDVKM. CDR3 size: 14 residues. The PCR used 60 Vbeta and 13 Jbeta primers. Assay: immunoSEQ multiplex PCR; the TCRdb copy retains only in-frame clones and omits some. The table includes under 130,000 clones, around 66% detected once. Donors in the study were healthy people who gave bone marrow. Study findings and constraints: No immune exposure information besides CMV serostatus was available. TCR beta chain V- and J-gene trimming was linked, in a later analysis, to a missense variant in DCLRE1C.

This receptor was taken from a woman in her forties or fifties in good health and CMV-seronegative. Sequenced input: PBMCs. The rearrangement uses TRBV28 and TRBJ1-5, with D possibly matching TRBD1 (5 bases). In DNA, the CDR3 is TGTGCCAGCTGCCCCGGGGGTAGCAATCAGCCCCAGCATTTT. Its translation is CASCPGGSNQPQHF.